The text below deals with one TCR beta chain. CDR1 and CDR2 (germline): LGHNT, FRNRAP. V lost 5 bases, J lost 8 bases, and 18 bases lay in between. The CDR3 consists of 14 residues. TCRdb keeps only in-frame clones here, not all; method: immunoSEQ multiplex PCR. The repertoire has over 10,000 clones, about three quarters of them found once; the top ten carry approximately 16%. The sample belongs to a study of CD4+ T cells in melanoma. This clonotype was sampled from a human donor with melanoma. Sequenced input: cells from a culture (not recorded whether cultured in vitro). The chain employs TRBV12-5 and TRBJ1-1; D is unresolved. CDR3 in DNA: TGTGCTAGTGGTCTGTTCCAAACTCGGGCCGAAGCTTTCTTT. Translating gives CASGLFQTRAEAFF.